This TCR beta chain was sequenced during a study of OX40 agonist ivuxolimab in advanced cancers. Turning to the study itself: Treatment of patients was with ivuxolimab, an agonistic anti-OX40 (CD134) antibody. Prior therapy, whether anti-PD-1, anti-PD-L1 or anti-CTLA-4, was allowed, and about 39% had some.

Per the germline V gene, CDR1 is SEHNR and CDR2 is FQNEAQ (reference sequence). The CDR3 is made up of 12 amino acids. Trimming took 5 bases from V and 3 from J, leaving 6 bases between them. The assay was immunoSEQ multiplex PCR, and TCRdb's table has in-frame clones only and misses some. The sample lists about 61,000 clones, roughly four fifths occurring once. The sequence derives from an adult with an advanced solid tumor such as melanoma, head and neck, liver or kidney cancer. V is TRBV7-9 and J is TRBJ2-3, with D unresolved. The material sequenced was CD4+ or CD8+ T cells sorted from blood, taken in a trial of the OX40 agonist ivuxolimab. The CDR3 sequence: CASSRVTDTQYF. The CDR3 region has the DNA TGTGCCAGCAGCCGGGTGACAGATACGCAGTATTTT.